This entry lists 13 T cell receptor beta chains sequenced from one sample in a study of T cells expressing NK-cell markers. Using the 5' RACE reads, TCRdb records one entry per CDR3 protein without DNA. Its table records 500,000 to 700,000 distinct CDR3 sequences. Sequencing was done on a sample of blood T cells: a sorted CD56 or NKG2C T cell subset, CD4+ or CD8+ T cells, or bulk PBMC T cells (not recorded which). Receptors were obtained from a man aged 18 to 29 in good health.

The chain employs TRBV24-1 and TRBJ1-5. The CDR3 is 12 amino acids. CDR1 and CDR2 (germline): KGHDR, SFDVKD. CDR3 sequence: CATSDGTLPQHF.

J is TRBJ2-4 and V is TRBV19; TCRdb gives TRBD1 as the D gene, but with no DNA this cannot be confirmed. The germline gives CDR1 LNHDA, CDR2 SQIVND (reference sequence). The length of the CDR3 is 16 residues. This CDR3 is CASSPWGGGAKNIQYF.

The V and J genes are TRBV13 and TRBJ2-5; TCRdb's D gene call, TRBD2, goes unchecked for lack of DNA. The germline gives CDR1 PRHDT, CDR2 FYEKMQ (reference sequence). The CDR3 sequence is 16 residues long. CDR3 in amino acids: CASSLVAGGVKETQYF.

This chain joins TRBV5-1 and TRBJ2-2. The CDR3 is 15 residues long. Germline V lookup: CDR1 SGHRS, CDR2 YFSETQ. CDR3 amino acids: CASSPTAKNTGELFF.

The V and J genes are TRBV5-1 and TRBJ2-1; TCRdb selects TRBD1, and the lack of DNA leaves this call unchecked. The CDR3 runs 16 residues. Germline lookup yields CDR1 SGHRS and CDR2 YFSETQ. The CDR3 region is CASSFTAGAGYNEQFF.

This rearrangement joins TRBV11-1 to TRBJ2-6. Germline CDR1 is SGHAT and CDR2 is FQDESV (reference sequence). The CDR3 sequence is 18 residues long. CDR3 in amino acids: CASSLAEGSGSGANVLTF.

V gene TRBV6-2 or TRBV6-3 combines with J gene TRBJ2-3; TCRdb reports TRBD1, a call that lacks DNA to check it against. This CDR3 is 14 amino acids long. Germline loops: CDR1 MNHEY, CDR2 SVGEGT. CDR3 residues: CASRGTVGGDTQYF.

The chain employs TRBV5-1 and TRBJ2-2; TCRdb's D gene call, TRBD2, goes unchecked for lack of DNA. This CDR3 is built from 19 residues. The V gene's germline CDR1 is SGHRS and CDR2 YFSETQ. CDR3 amino acids: CASSLVDGSAGARTGELFF.

J is TRBJ2-3 and V is TRBV18; the D call of TRBD2 rests on TCRdb alone, since no DNA is present to check it. Germline V CDR1 and CDR2: KGHSH, LQKENI. This CDR3 has 15 amino acids. The CDR3 loop reads CASSTSGSLTDTQYF. Supplemented by reference TRBV18 and TRBJ2-3, the full variable domain reads NAGVMQNPRHLVRRRGQEARLRCSPMKGHSHVYWYRQLPEEGLKFMVYLQKENIIDESGMPKERFSAEFPKEGPSILRIQQVVRGDSAAYFCASSTSGSLTDTQYFGPGTRLTVL.

The chain uses TRBV20-1 and TRBJ2-3; TCRdb outputs TRBD2, but without DNA this stays unchecked. CDR1 DFQATT and CDR2 SNEGSKA come from the germline V gene (reference sequence). The CDR3 runs 16 residues. CDR3 residues: CSARSPGLPSTDTQYF.

The chain is built from TRBV29-1 and TRBJ2-2; TCRdb indicates TRBD2, and absent DNA this call remains unverified. From germline, CDR1 is SQVTM and CDR2 ANQGSEA. The CDR3 covers 15 residues. The CDR3 region is CSADNGLAGTGELFF.

The V gene is TRBV15, the J gene TRBJ2-3; with no DNA, the TCRdb D assignment of TRBD1 cannot be verified. The CDR3 length is 14 residues. Germline V gene sequence: CDR1 LNHNV, CDR2 YYDKDF (reference sequence). CDR3 in amino acids: CATSESTQGDTQYF.

This rearrangement joins TRBV18 to TRBJ1-5. The CDR3 consists of 15 residues. Germline CDR1 reads KGHSH; CDR2 reads LQKENI. This chain's CDR3 is CASSPVGRNNQPQHF.